This T cell receptor (beta chain) is from a study of blood T cell repertoires in COVID-19. Background on the study: T cells, B-cell-depleted T cells, or PBMCs provided the cDNA or gDNA that served as material.

This clone was found a few times. Per the original data handling: The authors estimated nucleated cell counts from reference gene primer amplification. The method was immunoSEQ multiplex PCR; TCRdb's version includes in-frame clones alone and lacks a portion of them. Clonal size and the V and J genes are those of that table, whereas D and trimming came from the DNA. The table records 60,000 or so clones, around 85% of them present only once. This TCR was recovered from a human donor in a cohort sampled during active COVID-19. Sequencing was done on a sample of peripheral blood.

CDR3 sequence (DNA): TGTGCCAGCGGGGGACTAGCGGGAGAGACCCAGTACTTC. It translates to CASGGLAGETQYF. The chain carries TRBV12-3 or TRBV12-4 and TRBJ2-5; TRBD2 agrees at 12 bases. Trimming took 8 bases from V and 4 from J; bases not matched to a gene: 2. This CDR3 contains 13 residues.